A selection of T cell receptor beta chains follows, all from one sample in a study of T-cell reconstitution after alpha-beta-depleted transplantation in children. One entry per CDR3 protein results from TCRdb running MiXCR on the PCR reads. The table shows hundreds of thousands of distinct CDR3 sequences, with under 15% occurring only once. The material sequenced was PBMCs, mostly from graft donor cells, taken 360 days after TCRalphabeta/CD19-depleted stem cell transplant. These receptors all stem from a male patient under 18 who had a stem cell transplant for acute myeloid leukemia, so the T cells may come from the graft donor. CDR3s include the opening cysteine and the closing phenylalanine or tryptophan. D genes are given only for firm matches. Some rows mark clone size as missing; the rest say once, few, many or name a class of expanded clone.

v_call	d_call	j_call	clone_size	cdr3_nt	cdr3_aa
TRBV7-9	NA	TRBJ2-7	few	TGTGCCAGCAGCTTAGTGGCGGTCGAGCAGTACTTC	CASSLVAVEQYF
TRBV6-1	NA	TRBJ2-7	few	TGTGCCAGCAGTGCCTATAGCGGCAGCTCCTACGAGCAGTACTTC	CASSAYSGSSYEQYF
TRBV7-2	TRBD2	TRBJ2-7	few	TGTGCCAGCAGCTTAACTGTGGGACTAACAACCTACGAGCAGTACTTC	CASSLTVGLTTYEQYF
TRBV5-1	TRBD2	TRBJ2-1	many	TGCGCCAGCAGCTTACTAGCGGGAGGATCCAATGAGCAGTTCTTC	CASSLLAGGSNEQFF
TRBV29-1	TRBD2	TRBJ2-3	many	TGCAGCGTTGAGGGCGGGAGGCTACGCACAGATACGCAGTATTTT	CSVEGGRLRTDTQYF
TRBV29-1	NA	TRBJ1-2	many	TGCAGCACCGCTAACTATGGCTACACCTTC	CSTANYGYTF
TRBV6-2/TRBV6-3	TRBD2	TRBJ2-1	many	TGTGCCAGCAGACCAGCGGGAGGGAATTACAATGAGCAGTTCTTC	CASRPAGGNYNEQFF
TRBV20-1	NA	TRBJ1-1	NA	TGCAGTGCTCATGAAGCTTTCTTT	CSAHEAFF
TRBV6-5	TRBD2	TRBJ2-2	few	TGTGCCAGCAGTTACTCGACGGTGAGACTAGCGGCGGGGGAGCTGTTTTTT	CASSYSTVRLAAGELFF
TRBV12-3/TRBV12-4	TRBD1	TRBJ2-1	NA	TGTGCCAGCAGTCAGGGACAGGGGGCGACTGAGCAGTTCTTC	CASSQGQGATEQFF